The clone carrying this T cell receptor (beta chain) showed up many times. This entry comes from a study of regulatory T cells in long-lasting Graves disease. The authors built TCR beta libraries using iRepertoire HTBI primers and Arm-PCR of CDR3 regions. MiXCR was run by TCRdb on the multiplex PCR reads, yielding one entry per CDR3 protein. The sample lists approximately 350,000 distinct CDR3 sequences, 15% to 20% occurring once. The time point denotes: newly diagnosed GD, antithyroid drugs for less than 3 months. With RNA extracted from PBMCs as input, the TCR library was made. The sample also formed part of further work on T cells in Graves' hyperthyroidism and ophthalmopathy. In that study: Stable Graves' hyperthyroidism denoted no ophthalmopathy progression over 18 months.

The starting material was peripheral blood mononuclear cells (PBMCs), obtained at new diagnosis, from a patient treated with antithyroid drugs. This receptor was obtained from a woman under 30 with Graves disease.

Written as DNA, the CDR3 is TGTGCCAGCAGCTCTAACTGGGGAGAAGGCGAGCAGTACTTC. It codes for CASSSNWGEGEQYF. The chain couples TRBV7-9 to TRBJ2-7; TRBD2 might be the D (5 bases). V was cut by 4 bases and J by 6 bases, with 16 bases left in between. The CDR3 has 14 residues. Looked up from germline, CDR1 is SEHNR and CDR2 is FQNEAQ (reference sequence).